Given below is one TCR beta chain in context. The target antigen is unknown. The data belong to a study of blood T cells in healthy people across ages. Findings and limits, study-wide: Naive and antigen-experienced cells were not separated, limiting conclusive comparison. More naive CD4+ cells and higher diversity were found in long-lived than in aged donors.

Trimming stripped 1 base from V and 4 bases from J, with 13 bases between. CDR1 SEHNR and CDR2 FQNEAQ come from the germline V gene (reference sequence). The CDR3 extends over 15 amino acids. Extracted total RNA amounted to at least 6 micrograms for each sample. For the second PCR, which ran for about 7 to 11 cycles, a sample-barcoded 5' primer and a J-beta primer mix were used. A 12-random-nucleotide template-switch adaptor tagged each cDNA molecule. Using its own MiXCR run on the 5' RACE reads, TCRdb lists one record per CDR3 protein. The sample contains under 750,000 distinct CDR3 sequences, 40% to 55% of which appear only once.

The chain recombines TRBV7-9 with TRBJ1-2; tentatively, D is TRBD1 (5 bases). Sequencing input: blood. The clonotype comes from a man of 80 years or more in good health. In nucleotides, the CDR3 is TGTGCCAGCAGCTTAGGAGGGGTCAGCTTCTATGGCTACACCTTC. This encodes CASSLGGVSFYGYTF.